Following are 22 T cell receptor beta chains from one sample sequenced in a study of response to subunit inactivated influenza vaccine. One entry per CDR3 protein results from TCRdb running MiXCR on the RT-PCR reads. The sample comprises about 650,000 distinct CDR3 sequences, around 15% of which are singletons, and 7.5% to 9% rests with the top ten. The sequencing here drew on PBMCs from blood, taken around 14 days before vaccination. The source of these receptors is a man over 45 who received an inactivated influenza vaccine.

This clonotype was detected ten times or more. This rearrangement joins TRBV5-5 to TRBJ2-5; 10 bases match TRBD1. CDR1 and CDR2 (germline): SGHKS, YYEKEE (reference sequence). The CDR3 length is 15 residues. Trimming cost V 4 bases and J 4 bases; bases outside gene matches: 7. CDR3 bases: TGTGCCAGCAGCCGCCCGGGACAGGGGCTAGAGACCCAGTACTTC. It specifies CASSRPGQGLETQYF.

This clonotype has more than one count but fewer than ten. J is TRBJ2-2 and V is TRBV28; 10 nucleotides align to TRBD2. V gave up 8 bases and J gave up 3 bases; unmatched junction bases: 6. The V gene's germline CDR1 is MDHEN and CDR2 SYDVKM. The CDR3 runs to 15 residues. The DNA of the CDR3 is TGTGCCAGCCAAATTACTAGCGGGGACACCGGGGAGCTGTTTTTT. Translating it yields CASQITSGDTGELFF.

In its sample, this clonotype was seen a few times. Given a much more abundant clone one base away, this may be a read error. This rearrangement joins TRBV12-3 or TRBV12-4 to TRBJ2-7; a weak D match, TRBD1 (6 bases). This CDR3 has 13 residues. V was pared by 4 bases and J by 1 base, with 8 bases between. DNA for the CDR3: TGTGCCAGCAGTTCGGACAGATCCTACGAGCAGTACTTC. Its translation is CASSSDRSYEQYF.

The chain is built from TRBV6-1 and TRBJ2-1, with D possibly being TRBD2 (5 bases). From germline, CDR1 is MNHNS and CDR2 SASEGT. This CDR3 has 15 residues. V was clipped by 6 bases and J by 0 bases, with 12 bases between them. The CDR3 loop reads CASSPRRSSYNEQFF. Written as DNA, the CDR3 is TGTGCCAGCAGCCCCAGGAGGAGCTCCTACAATGAGCAGTTCTTC.

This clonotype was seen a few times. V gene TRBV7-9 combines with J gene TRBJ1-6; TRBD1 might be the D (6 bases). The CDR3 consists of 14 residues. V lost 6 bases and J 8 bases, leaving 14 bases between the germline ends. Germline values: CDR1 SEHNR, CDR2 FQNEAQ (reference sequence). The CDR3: CASSGGPGDSPLHF. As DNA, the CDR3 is TGTGCCAGCAGTGGGGGGCCAGGGGATTCACCCCTCCACTTT.

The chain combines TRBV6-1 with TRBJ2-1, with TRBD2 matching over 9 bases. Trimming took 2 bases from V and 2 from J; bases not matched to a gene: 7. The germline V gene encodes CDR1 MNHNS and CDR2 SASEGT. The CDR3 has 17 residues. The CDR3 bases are TGTGCCAGCAGTGAACATAGCGGGAGATATCCCTACAATGAGCAGTTCTTC. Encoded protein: CASSEHSGRYPYNEQFF.

This CDR3 reads CSANQLNEQFF. CDR3 in DNA: TGCAGTGCTAATCAGCTTAATGAGCAGTTCTTC. This chain links TRBV20-1 with TRBJ2-1, with unresolved D. The germline V and J ends were trimmed by 4 bases and 7 bases, with 8 bases remaining between them. The CDR3 runs to 11 residues. CDR1 DFQATT and CDR2 SNEGSKA come from the germline V gene (reference sequence).

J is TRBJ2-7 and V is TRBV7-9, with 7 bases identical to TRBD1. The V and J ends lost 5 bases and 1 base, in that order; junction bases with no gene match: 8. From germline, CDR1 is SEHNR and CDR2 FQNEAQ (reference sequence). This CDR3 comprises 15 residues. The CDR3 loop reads CASSHPDRPSYEQYF. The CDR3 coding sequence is TGTGCCAGCAGCCATCCGGACAGGCCTTCCTACGAGCAGTACTTC.

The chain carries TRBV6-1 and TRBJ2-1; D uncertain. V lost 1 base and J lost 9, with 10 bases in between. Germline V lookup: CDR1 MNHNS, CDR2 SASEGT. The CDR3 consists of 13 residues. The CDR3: CASSEVWFSEQFF. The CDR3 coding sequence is TGTGCCAGCAGTGAAGTTTGGTTCAGTGAGCAGTTCTTC.

Here the CDR3 DNA reads TGTGCCAGCAGTGAATGGAGGATACTAGCGGGAGTTGTTCGGCCCTCTGGGGCCAACGTCCTGACTTTC. Translated: CASSEWRILAGVVRPSGANVLTF. This chain connects TRBV25-1 to TRBJ2-6; TRBD2 agrees at 11 bases. After removal of 1 base from V and 0 bases from J, the junction contained 17 bases not matched to a gene. The CDR3 is 23 amino acids. The germline V gene encodes CDR1 MGHDK and CDR2 SYGVNS.

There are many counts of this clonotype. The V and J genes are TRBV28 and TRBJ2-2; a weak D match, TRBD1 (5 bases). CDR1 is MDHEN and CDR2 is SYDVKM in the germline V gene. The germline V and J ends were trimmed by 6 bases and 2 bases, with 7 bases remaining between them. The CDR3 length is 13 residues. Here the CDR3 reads CASRDTNTGELFF. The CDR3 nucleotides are TGTGCCAGCAGGGACACAAACACCGGGGAGCTGTTTTTT. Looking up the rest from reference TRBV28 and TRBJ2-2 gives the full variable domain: DVKVTQSSRYLVKRTGEKVFLECVQDMDHENMFWYRQDPGLGLRLIYFSYDVKMKEKGDIPEGYSVSREKKERFSLILESASTNQTSMYLCASRDTNTGELFFGEGSRLTVL.

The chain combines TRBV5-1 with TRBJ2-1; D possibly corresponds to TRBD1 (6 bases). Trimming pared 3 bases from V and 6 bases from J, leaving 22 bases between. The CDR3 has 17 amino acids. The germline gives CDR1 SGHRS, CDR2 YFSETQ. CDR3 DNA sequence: TGCGCCAGCAGCTCCTGGACAGAGCTTAAACGCAGCAATGAGCAGTTCTTC. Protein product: CASSSWTELKRSNEQFF.

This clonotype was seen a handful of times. The CDR3 DNA sequence: TGCGCCAGCAGCCAAGTCGTCGAACAGGGGACAGAGCAGTACTTC. Protein sequence: CASSQVVEQGTEQYF. This chain links TRBV4-1 with TRBJ2-7, with TRBD1 identical over 7 bases. Germline V gene lookup returns CDR1 MGHRA and CDR2 YSYEKL. V gave up 1 base and J gave up 7 bases; unmatched junction bases: 10. The CDR3 is 15 amino acids.

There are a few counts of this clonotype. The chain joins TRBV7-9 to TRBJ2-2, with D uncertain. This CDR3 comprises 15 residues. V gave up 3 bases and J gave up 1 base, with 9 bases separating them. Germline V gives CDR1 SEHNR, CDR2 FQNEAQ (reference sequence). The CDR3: CASSFRTQNTGELFF. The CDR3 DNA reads TGTGCCAGCAGCTTTAGGACCCAGAACACCGGGGAGCTGTTTTTT.

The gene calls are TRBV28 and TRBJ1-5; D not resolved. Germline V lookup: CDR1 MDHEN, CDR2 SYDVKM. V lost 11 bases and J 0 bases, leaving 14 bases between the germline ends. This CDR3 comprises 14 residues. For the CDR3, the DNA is TGTGCCGGCGTTAGTGGGGATAGCAATCAGCCCCAGCATTTT. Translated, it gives CAGVSGDSNQPQHF. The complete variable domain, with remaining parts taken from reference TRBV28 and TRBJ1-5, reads DVKVTQSSRYLVKRTGEKVFLECVQDMDHENMFWYRQDPGLGLRLIYFSYDVKMKEKGDIPEGYSVSREKKERFSLILESASTNQTSMYLCAGVSGDSNQPQHFGDGTRLSIL.

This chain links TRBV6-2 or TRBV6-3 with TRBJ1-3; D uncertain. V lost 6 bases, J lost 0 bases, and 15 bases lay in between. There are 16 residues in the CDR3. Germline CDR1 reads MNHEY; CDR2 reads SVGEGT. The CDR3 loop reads CASRQATSLSGNTIYF. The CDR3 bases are TGTGCCAGCAGACAAGCGACATCCCTCTCTGGAAACACCATATATTTT.

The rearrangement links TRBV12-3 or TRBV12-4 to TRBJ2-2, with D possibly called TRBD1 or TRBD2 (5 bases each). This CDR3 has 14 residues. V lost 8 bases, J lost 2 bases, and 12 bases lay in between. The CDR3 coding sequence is TGTGCCAGCGGGGACCAATTTAACACCGGGGAGCTGTTTTTT. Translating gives CASGDQFNTGELFF.

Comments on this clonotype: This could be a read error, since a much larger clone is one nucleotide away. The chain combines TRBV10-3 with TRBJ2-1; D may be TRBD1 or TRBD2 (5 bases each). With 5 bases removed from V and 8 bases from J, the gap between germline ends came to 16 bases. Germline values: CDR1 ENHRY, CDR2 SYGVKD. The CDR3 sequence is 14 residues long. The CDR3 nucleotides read TGTGCCATCAGTCACCCCGAGGGGAACGATGAGCAGTTCTTC. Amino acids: CAISHPEGNDEQFF.

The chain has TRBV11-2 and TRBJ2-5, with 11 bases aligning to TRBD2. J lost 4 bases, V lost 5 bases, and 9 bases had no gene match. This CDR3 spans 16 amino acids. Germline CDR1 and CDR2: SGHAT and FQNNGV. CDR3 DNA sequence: TGTGCCAGCAGCATTCGTTTTAGCGGGGGGGGAGAGACCCAGTACTTC. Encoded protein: CASSIRFSGGGETQYF.

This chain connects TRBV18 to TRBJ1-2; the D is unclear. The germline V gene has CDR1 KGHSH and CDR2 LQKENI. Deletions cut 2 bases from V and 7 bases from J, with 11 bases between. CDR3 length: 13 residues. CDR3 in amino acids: CASSPSRSRGYTF. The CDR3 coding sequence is TGTGCCAGCTCACCATCGAGGAGCCGTGGCTACACCTTC.

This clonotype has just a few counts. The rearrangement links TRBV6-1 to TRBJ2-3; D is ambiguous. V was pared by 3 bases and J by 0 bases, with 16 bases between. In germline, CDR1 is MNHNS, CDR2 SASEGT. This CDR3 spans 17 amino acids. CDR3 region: CASSDVSNTLSTDTQYF. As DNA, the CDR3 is TGTGCCAGCAGTGACGTTTCGAATACCTTAAGCACAGATACGCAGTATTTT.

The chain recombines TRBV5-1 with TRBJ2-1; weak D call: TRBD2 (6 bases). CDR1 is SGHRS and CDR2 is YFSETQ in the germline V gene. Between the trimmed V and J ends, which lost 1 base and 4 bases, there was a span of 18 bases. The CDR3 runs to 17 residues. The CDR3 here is CASSLPGVAVGYNEQFF. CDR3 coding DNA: TGCGCCAGCAGCTTGCCGGGAGTGGCGGTAGGTTACAATGAGCAGTTCTTC.